This section outlines one TCR beta chain sequence together with its context. Its antigen is still unknown. No base qualities exist here, and no much larger clone lies one base off it. TCRbeta CDR3 regions were amplified from genomic DNA using the immunoSEQ Assay, a bias-controlled multiplex PCR. As for the original processing: The number of nucleated cells in each sample was estimated from the amplification of reference gene primers within the assay. Sequence reads were collapsed and filtered to measure the absolute abundance of every unique TCRbeta CDR3 rearrangement. For each sample, productive Simpson clonality was calculated by taking the square root of Simpson's diversity index across productive rearrangements. TCRdb took over this immuneACCESS table, retaining in-frame rearrangements with V and J assigned. Such tables are incomplete; in checked studies, under half of the missing clones stem from an unresolved V gene, and the remainder is unexplained. The V and J calls and clone size come from that table; D and trimming were worked out from the DNA. The sample data list roughly 73,000 clones, and about 69% of these were observed just once. Around 20% of the sample is held by the ten biggest clonotypes.

Whole blood was collected in K2EDTA tubes by collaborating institutions according to the institutions' own protocols. For TCRbeta analysis, collaborator samples were shipped as frozen whole blood, as isolated PBMCs, or as DNA extracted from either sample type. This sample is part of a study of blood T cell repertoires in COVID-19 (dated by TCRdb to 2018 to 2020). For context, the study as a whole: Samples covering the acute and convalescent phases of COVID-19 were provided by collaborators in the United States, Italy and Spain. The prospective study material was composed of cDNA or gDNA derived from T cells, B-cell-depleted T cells, or PBMCs. Subjects who had been exposed to COVID-19, were actively infected with it, or had recovered from it provided the deeply sampled blood TCRbeta repertoires that made up the dataset. The repertoires were released in a freely available public database intended as a resource for research on the immune response to SARS-CoV-2. Samples came from the ongoing ImmuneRACE study (first 160 participants) plus 1,254 subjects from 6 global collaborators. The sample metadata nearly always contained a de-identified subject ID, COVID-19 status, age in years and sex. Where available, HLA class I and class II types were obtained from metadata supplied by the sample provider rather than from assay-based typing. The study at large found these results: Clinical and demographic metadata were provided uncurated, with the amount varying by source and participant.

The CDR3 goes from the cysteine to the phenylalanine over 11 residues. The CDR3 DNA has 33 bases and is translated from base 1. The germline V gene specifies SNHLY as CDR1 and FYNNEI as CDR2. V is cut by 8 bases and J by 2 bases, and the space between the germline ends is 6 bases. Recombination joined TRBV2 with TRBJ1-1, with the identity of the D gene unclear. The sample comprised peripheral blood. The clonotype was recovered from a man aged 70 or older with acute or convalescent COVID-19. CDR3 protein: CASPSNTEAFF. The sequenced DNA: TGTGCCAGCCCCTCTAACACTGAAGCTTTCTTT.